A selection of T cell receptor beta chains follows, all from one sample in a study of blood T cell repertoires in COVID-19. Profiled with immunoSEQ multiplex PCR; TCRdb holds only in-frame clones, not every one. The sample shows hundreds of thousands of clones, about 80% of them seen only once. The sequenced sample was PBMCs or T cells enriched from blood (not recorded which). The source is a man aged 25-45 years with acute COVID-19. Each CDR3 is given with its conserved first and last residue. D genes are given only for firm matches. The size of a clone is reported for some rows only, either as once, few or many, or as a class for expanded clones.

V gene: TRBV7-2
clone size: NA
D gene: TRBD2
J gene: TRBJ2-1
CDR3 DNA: TGTGCCAGCAGCTTAGCAGAGACTAGCCTCTCTGAGCAGTTCTTC
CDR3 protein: CASSLAETSLSEQFF

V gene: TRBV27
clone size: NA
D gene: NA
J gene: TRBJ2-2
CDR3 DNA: TGTGCCAGCAGGGTGACACGAAACACCGGGGAGCTGTTTTTT
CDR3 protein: CASRVTRNTGELFF

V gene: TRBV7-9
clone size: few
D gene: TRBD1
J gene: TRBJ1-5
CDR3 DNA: TGTGCCAGCAGCCCACAAGGGACAGGTTATCAGCCCCAGCATTTT
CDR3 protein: CASSPQGTGYQPQHF

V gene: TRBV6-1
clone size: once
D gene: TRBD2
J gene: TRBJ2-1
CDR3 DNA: TGTGCCAGCAGTGTGAAAGGGGCGGGGGGACTCCGCTTGGCCTACAATGAGCAGTTCTTC
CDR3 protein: CASSVKGAGGLRLAYNEQFF

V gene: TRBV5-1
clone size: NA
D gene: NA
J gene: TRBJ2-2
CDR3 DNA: TGTGCCAGCAGCTTGGCTGGCAGGGGGGCCGGGGAGCTGTTTTTT
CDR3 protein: CASSLAGRGAGELFF

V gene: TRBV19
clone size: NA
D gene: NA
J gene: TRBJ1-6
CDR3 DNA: TGTGCCAGTAGTCTGAGCAAGGCCGGGGAAACTTTTAATAATTCACCCCTCCACTTT
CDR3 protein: CASSLSKAGETFNNSPLHF

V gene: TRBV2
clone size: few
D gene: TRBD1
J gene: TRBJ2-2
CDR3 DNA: TGTGCCAGCGGCCTCAGACAGGGGGAGACCGGGGAGCTGTTTTTT
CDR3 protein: CASGLRQGETGELFF

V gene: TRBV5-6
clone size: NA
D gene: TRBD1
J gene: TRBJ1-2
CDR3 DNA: TGTGCCAGCAGTTCCGGGACAGGGGCCTCTTATGGCTACACCTTC
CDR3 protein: CASSSGTGASYGYTF

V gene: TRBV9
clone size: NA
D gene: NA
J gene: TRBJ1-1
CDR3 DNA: TGTGCCAGCAGCCGGACAGTTACTGAAGCTTTCTTT
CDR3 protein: CASSRTVTEAFF

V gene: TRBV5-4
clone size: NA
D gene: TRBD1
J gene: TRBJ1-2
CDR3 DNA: TGTGCCAGCAGCTCGCCACAACAGGGGGCGTATGGCTACACCTTC
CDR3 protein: CASSSPQQGAYGYTF

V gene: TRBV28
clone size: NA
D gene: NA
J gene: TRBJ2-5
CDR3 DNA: TGTGCCAGCGGGGGTACTAGCTGGGGAGAGACCCAGTACTTC
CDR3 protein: CASGGTSWGETQYF

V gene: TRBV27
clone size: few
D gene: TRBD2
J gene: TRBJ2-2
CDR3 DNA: TGTGCCAGCAGTGTCCTAGCGGGAGGTCTTTCCGGGGAGCTGTTTTTT
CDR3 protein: CASSVLAGGLSGELFF

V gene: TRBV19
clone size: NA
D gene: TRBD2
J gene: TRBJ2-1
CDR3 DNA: TGTGCCAGTAGCACTAGCGGGAGGTCCTTTGTGTATGAGCAGTTCTTC
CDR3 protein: CASSTSGRSFVYEQFF

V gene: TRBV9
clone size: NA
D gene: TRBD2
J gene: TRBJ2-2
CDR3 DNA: TGTGCCAGCAGCGTAGCTGCGGGAGGAGTCCCCGGGGAGCTGTTTTTT
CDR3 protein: CASSVAAGGVPGELFF

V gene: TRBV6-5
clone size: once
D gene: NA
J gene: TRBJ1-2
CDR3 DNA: TGTGCCAGCAAGAGGAGCCGTACTAACTATGGCTACACCTTC
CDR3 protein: CASKRSRTNYGYTF

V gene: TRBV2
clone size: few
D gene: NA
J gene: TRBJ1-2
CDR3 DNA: TGTGCCAGCAGTTTAAGCAGGGAAGACTATGGCTACACCTTC
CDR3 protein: CASSLSREDYGYTF

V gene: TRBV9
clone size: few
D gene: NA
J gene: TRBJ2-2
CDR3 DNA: TGTGCCAGCAGCGTAGGCCAGGGTGGGACCGGGGAGCTGTTTTTT
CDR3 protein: CASSVGQGGTGELFF

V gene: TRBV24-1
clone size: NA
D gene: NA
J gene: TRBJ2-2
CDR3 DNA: TGTGCCACCAGGGCTGCCGGGGAGCTGTTTTTT
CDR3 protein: CATRAAGELFF

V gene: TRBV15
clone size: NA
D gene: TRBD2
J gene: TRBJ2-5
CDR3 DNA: TGTGCCACCAGCAGCCCGGGACTAGCGGGGGGCGAGACCCAGTACTTC
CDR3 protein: CATSSPGLAGGETQYF

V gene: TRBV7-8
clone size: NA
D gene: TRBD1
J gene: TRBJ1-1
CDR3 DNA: TGTGCCAGCAGCTTATGGACAGGGGGCACTGAAGCTTTCTTT
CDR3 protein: CASSLWTGGTEAFF

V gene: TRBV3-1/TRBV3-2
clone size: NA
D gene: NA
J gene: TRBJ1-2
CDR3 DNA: TGTGCCAGCAGCCAAGATGAAGGGGCGGGGTCTCGCACCTTC
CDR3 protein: CASSQDEGAGSRTF

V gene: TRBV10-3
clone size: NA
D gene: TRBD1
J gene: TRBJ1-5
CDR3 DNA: TGTGCCATCAGTGCTGGGACAGGGGGCACTCAGCCCCAGCATTTT
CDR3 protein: CAISAGTGGTQPQHF

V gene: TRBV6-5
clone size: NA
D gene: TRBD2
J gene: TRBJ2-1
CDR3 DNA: TGTGCCAGCAGCCTTACGGGGGGGCACTACAATGAGCAGTTCTTC
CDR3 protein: CASSLTGGHYNEQFF

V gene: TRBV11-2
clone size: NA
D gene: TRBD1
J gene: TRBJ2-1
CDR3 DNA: TGTGCCAGCAGCACTCGGACAGGGCGCTCCTACAATGAGCAGTTCTTC
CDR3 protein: CASSTRTGRSYNEQFF

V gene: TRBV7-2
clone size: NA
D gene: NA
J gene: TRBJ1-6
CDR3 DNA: TGTGCCAGCAGCCAGGGTTCGTTAAGCTCCTATAATTCACCCCTCCACTTT
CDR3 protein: CASSQGSLSSYNSPLHF

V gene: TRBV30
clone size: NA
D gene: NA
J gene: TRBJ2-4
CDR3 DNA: TGTGCCCAAGATCAAGGGGCAGCCCCAACCTTC
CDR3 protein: CAQDQGAAPTF

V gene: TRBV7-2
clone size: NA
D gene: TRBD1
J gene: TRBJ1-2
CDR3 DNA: TGTGCCAGCAGCTCCCGACAGGGGGATGGCTACACCTTC
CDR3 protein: CASSSRQGDGYTF

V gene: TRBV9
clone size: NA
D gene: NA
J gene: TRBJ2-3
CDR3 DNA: TGTGCCAGCAGCCCTGGACTATCCACAGATACGCAGTATTTT
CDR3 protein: CASSPGLSTDTQYF

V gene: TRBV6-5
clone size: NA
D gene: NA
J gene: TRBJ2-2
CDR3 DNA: TGTGCCAGCAGTTACCTCCAGACAGGAACCGGGGAGCTGTTTTTT
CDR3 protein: CASSYLQTGTGELFF

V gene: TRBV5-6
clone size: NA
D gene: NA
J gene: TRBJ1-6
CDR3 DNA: TGTGCCAGCAGCTTGCAGGTCCTGCCCCTCCACTTT
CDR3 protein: CASSLQVLPLHF

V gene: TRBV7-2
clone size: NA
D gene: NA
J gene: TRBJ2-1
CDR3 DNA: TGTGCCAGCAGCCCCACCCCGACCCGGAGGTTTGAGCAGTTCTTC
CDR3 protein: CASSPTPTRRFEQFF

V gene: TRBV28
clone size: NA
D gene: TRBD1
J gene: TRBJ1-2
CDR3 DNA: TGTGCCAGCAGTTTAAGTGGGGGCGGACAGGGGGGATTTGGCGGCTACACCTTC
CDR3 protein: CASSLSGGGQGGFGGYTF

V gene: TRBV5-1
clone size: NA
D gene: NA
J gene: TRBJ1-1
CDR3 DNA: TGCGCCAGCAGCAAGGACAGTAACACTGAAGCTTTCTTT
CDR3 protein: CASSKDSNTEAFF

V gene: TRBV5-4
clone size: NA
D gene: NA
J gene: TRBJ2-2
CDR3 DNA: TGTGCCAGCAGCAGGGGACATGGGGACACCGGGGAGCTGTTTTTT
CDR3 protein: CASSRGHGDTGELFF

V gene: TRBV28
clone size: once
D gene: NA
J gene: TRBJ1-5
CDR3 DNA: TGTGCCAGCCTCTCCCTAGGTCAGCCCCAGCATTTT
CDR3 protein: CASLSLGQPQHF

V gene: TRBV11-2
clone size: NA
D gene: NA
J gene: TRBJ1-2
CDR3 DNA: TGTGCCAGCAGCACATCGGGGAGGGTATCTGGCTACACCTTC
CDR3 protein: CASSTSGRVSGYTF

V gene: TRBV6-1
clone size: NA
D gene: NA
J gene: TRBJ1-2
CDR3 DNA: TGTGCCAGCAGAGAAGACAGGTTGGATGGCTACACCTTC
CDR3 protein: CASREDRLDGYTF

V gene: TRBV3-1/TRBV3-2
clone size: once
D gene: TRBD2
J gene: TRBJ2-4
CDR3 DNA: TGTGCCAGCAGCCCAAGGACTAGCGGATCTAAAAACATTCAGTACTTC
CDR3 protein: CASSPRTSGSKNIQYF

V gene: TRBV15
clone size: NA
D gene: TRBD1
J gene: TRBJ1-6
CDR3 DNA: TGTGCCACCAGCAGCGCTTCCCGACAGGGGATCGGGTCACCCCTCCACTTT
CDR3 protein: CATSSASRQGIGSPLHF

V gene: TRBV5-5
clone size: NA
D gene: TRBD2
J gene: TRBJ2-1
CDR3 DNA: TGTGCCAGCAGCCGGACCTCCGGGGGGGCGTCCTACAATGAGCAGTTCTTC
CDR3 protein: CASSRTSGGASYNEQFF

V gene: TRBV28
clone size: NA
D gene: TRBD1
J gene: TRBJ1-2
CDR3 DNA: TGTGCCAGCAGTTTCATGGGGACAGGGCGAAACTATGGCTACACCTTC
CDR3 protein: CASSFMGTGRNYGYTF

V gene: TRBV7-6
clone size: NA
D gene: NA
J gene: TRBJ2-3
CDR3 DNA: TGTGCCAGCAGCTTTTCAGGGGTTGGCACAGATACGCAGTATTTT
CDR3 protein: CASSFSGVGTDTQYF

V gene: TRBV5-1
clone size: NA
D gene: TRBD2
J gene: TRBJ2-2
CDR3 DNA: TGCGCCAGCAGCTCGGGCGGGGGTTACACCGGGGAGCTGTTTTTT
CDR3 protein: CASSSGGGYTGELFF

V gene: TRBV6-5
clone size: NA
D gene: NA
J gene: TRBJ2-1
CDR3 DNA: TGTGCCAGCAGCCCCGACAGGGGACTAAACAATGAGCAGTTCTTC
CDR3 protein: CASSPDRGLNNEQFF

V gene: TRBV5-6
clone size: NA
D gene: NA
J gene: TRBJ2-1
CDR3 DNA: TGTGCCAGCAGACTCGGTTCAGGGGAGCAGTTCTTC
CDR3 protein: CASRLGSGEQFF

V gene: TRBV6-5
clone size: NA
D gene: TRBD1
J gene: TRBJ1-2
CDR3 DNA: TGTGCCAGCAGTCGGGACAGGGCTAACTATGGCTACACCTTC
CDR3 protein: CASSRDRANYGYTF

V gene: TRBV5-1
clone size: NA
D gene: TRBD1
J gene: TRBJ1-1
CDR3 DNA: TGCGCCAGCAGCCTCCGGGACAGGGGGCGGGAGGGGGCTGAAGCTTTCTTT
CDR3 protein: CASSLRDRGREGAEAFF

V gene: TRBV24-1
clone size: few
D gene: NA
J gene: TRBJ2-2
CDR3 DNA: TGTGCCACCGGTCCCGGGGGAACCGGGGAGCTGTTTTTT
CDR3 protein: CATGPGGTGELFF

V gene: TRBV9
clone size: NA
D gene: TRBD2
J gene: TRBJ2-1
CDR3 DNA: TGTGCCAGCAGCCTAAGGGGAGCGGGAGGGTCTTACAATGAGCAGTTCTTC
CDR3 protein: CASSLRGAGGSYNEQFF

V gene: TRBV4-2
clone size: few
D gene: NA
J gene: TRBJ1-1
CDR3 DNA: TGTGCCAGCAGCCAAGATCAGGTTGAAGCTTTCTTT
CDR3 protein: CASSQDQVEAFF

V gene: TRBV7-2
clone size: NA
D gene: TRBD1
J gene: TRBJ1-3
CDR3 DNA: TGTGCCAGCAGCTTCCCATTGACAGGGGGTACTGGAAACACCATATATTTT
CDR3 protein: CASSFPLTGGTGNTIYF

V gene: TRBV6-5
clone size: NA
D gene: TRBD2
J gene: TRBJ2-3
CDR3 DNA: TGTGCCAGCAGTTACGTTCGGGGCGGGAGGGCAGATACGCAGTATTTT
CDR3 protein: CASSYVRGGRADTQYF

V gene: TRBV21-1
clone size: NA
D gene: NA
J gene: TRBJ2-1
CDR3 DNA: TGTGCCAGCAGCAAAACCGAAAATAGCGGGCCCAGCTACAATGAGCAGTTCTTC
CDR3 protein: CASSKTENSGPSYNEQFF

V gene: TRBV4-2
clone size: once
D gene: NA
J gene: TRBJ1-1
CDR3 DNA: TGTGCCAGCAGCCAAGAGGGAGGGGCTGAAGCTTTCTTT
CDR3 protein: CASSQEGGAEAFF